Each of the 27 T cell receptor beta chains below was sequenced from the same sample in a study of CD8+CD57+ T cells in acquired aplastic anemia. Profiles of TCR beta VDJ and CDR3 were generated from a genomic DNA template. TCRdb called the reads again in MiXCR, with one record for every CDR3 protein. The table has 100,000 to 120,000 distinct CDR3 sequences, less than 65% seen once. The sequenced sample was sorted CD4+, CD8+, or CD8+CD57+ T cells (not recorded which) from PBMCs. The receptors were gathered from a human donor in good health, serving as a control.

This clonotype has more than one count but fewer than ten. This chain links TRBV25-1 with TRBJ1-6; 10 bases fit TRBD1. This CDR3 has 17 amino acids. CDR1 MGHDK and CDR2 SYGVNS come from the germline V gene. V shed 5 bases and J 9 bases; nucleotides not matched to a gene: 13. The CDR3 region is CASSPIDRGQLGSPLHF. The CDR3, as DNA: TGTGCCAGCAGTCCAATCGACAGGGGGCAGTTGGGTTCACCCCTCCACTTT.

A word on this clonotype: No conserved phenylalanine or tryptophan ends this CDR3, so it is likely a read error. J is TRBJ2-7 and V is TRBV10-3, with unresolved D. This CDR3 has 11 residues. The V and J ends lost 10 bases and 1 base respectively, with 8 bases between them. Germline lookup yields CDR1 ENHRY and CDR2 SYGVKD. CDR3 nucleotide sequence: TGTGCCAGTGGGCAGTCCTACGAGCAGTACCCC. Its protein is CASGQSYEQYP.

The rearrangement joins TRBV11-1 to TRBJ2-1; 9 bases fit TRBD2. The CDR3 spans 15 residues. Germline V CDR1 and CDR2: SGHAT, FQDESV (reference sequence). V dropped 1 base and J dropped 7; count of bases not matched to a gene: 5. The CDR3 coding sequence is TGTGCCAGCAGCTTAGGAAGTAGCGGGGGTAATGAGCAGTTCTTC. Translation: CASSLGSSGGNEQFF.

This clonotype was observed once. The chain carries TRBV29-1 and TRBJ2-3, with unresolved D. V shed 7 bases and J shed 4 bases, with 9 bases lying between them. The CDR3 is 11 amino acids. CDR1 and CDR2 from the germline V gene are SQVTM and ANQGSEA. Here the CDR3 DNA reads TGCAGCGCCCTGGTTCCAGATACGCAGTATTTT. It translates to CSALVPDTQYF.

This clonotype was counted at least ten times. The chain uses TRBV3-1 and TRBJ1-5; unclear D gene. V was pared by 6 bases and J by 4 bases, with 13 bases between. The CDR3 loop spans 14 amino acids. Germline V gene lookup returns CDR1 LGHDT and CDR2 YNNKEL (reference sequence). The CDR3 nucleotides read TGTGCCAGCAGTATCAAGGCAGCTAATCAGCCCCAGCATTTT. Translating gives CASSIKAANQPQHF. The full variable domain, its missing parts supplied by reference TRBV3-1 and TRBJ1-5, is DTAVSQTPKYLVTQMGNDKSIKCEQNLGHDTMYWYKQDSKKFLKIMFSYNNKELIINETVPNRFSPKSPDKAHLNLHINSLELGDSAVYFCASSIKAANQPQHFGDGTRLSIL.

The chain links TRBV2 to TRBJ2-1; 13 positions agree with TRBD2. V lost 4 bases and J lost 8; bases outside the gene matches: 5. CDR1 is SNHLY and CDR2 is FYNNEI in the germline V gene. This CDR3 is 15 amino acids long. CDR3 in DNA: TGTGCCAGCAGTGGATATACTAGCGGGGGGGATGAGCAGTTCTTC. Translated, it gives CASSGYTSGGDEQFF.

The V and J genes are TRBV9 and TRBJ1-1; 7 bases are a match to TRBD1. Per the germline V gene, CDR1 is SGDLS and CDR2 is YYNGEE. The ends lost 2 bases at V and 4 bases at J; junction bases unmatched: 5. The CDR3 extends over 14 amino acids. Here the CDR3 reads CASSVTAGGTEAFF. CDR3 bases: TGTGCCAGCAGCGTGACCGCAGGGGGCACTGAAGCTTTCTTT.

On this clonotype: This may come from a read error, since a much larger clone is one base off. The chain couples TRBV4-3 to TRBJ1-1, with 9 bases that match TRBD1. This CDR3 has 15 residues. The trim removed 1 base at V and 6 bases at J, leaving 6 bases unmatched. The germline V gene encodes CDR1 LGHNA and CDR2 YSLEER. CDR3 sequence: CASSQVWDRDAEAFF. The DNA for the CDR3 is TGCGCCAGCAGCCAAGTATGGGACAGGGACGCTGAAGCTTTCTTT.

The chain couples TRBV29-1 to TRBJ1-2, with D possibly being TRBD1 (6 bases). CDR1 and CDR2 from the germline V gene are SQVTM and ANQGSEA. Trimming removed 6 bases at V and 0 bases at J, with 11 bases between. The CDR3 consists of 13 residues. The CDR3 reads CSVGTYTNYGYTF. CDR3 bases: TGCAGCGTCGGGACATATACTAACTATGGCTACACCTTC.

Regarding this clonotype: A much larger clone is a single base away; this may be a read error. The chain links TRBV6-1 to TRBJ1-4, with D possibly being TRBD1 (5 bases). The CDR3 is 13 amino acids. Germline values: CDR1 MNHNS, CDR2 SASEGT. This CDR3 is CACSVRQYEKLFF. The CDR3 DNA reads as TGTGCCTGCAGTGTAAGACAGTATGAAAAACTGTTTTTT.

The gene calls are TRBV5-8 and TRBJ2-5; no firm D call. The V and J ends lost 0 bases and 4 bases respectively, with 19 bases between them. CDR1 and CDR2 (germline): SGHTS, YDEGEE. This CDR3 comprises 17 residues. The CDR3 region is CASSLALRAPLGETQYF. Here the CDR3 DNA reads TGTGCCAGCAGCTTGGCCCTCCGGGCCCCACTGGGAGAGACCCAGTACTTC.

This clonotype was seen a handful of times. The gene calls are TRBV20-1 and TRBJ2-7; 11 bases agree with TRBD2. V lost 6 bases and J lost 7; bases outside the gene matches: 11. The CDR3 runs to 14 residues. The germline V gene encodes CDR1 DFQATT and CDR2 SNEGSKA (reference sequence). Written as DNA, the CDR3 is TGCAGTGCGCAGATTAGCGGGGGGGTCAATGAGCAGTACTTC. As protein: CSAQISGGVNEQYF.

This clonotype was detected only a few times. The chain employs TRBV15 and TRBJ2-3; either TRBD1 or TRBD2 may fit D (5 bases each). Germline lookup yields CDR1 LNHNV and CDR2 YYDKDF (reference sequence). The CDR3 extends over 14 amino acids. V was pared by 3 bases and J by 0 bases, with 7 bases between. CDR3 bases: TGTGCCACCAGCAGTGGGGGAAGCACAGATACGCAGTATTTT. Amino acid sequence: CATSSGGSTDTQYF.

The genes are TRBV7-9 and TRBJ2-6, with D hard to call. Trimming cost V 1 base and J 0 bases, with 4 bases left between them. CDR1 is SEHNR and CDR2 is FQNEAQ in the germline V gene (reference sequence). The CDR3 extends over 15 amino acids. The CDR3 nucleotides read TGTGCCAGCAGCTTAGAATTCTCTGGGGCCAACGTCCTGACTTTC. Its protein is CASSLEFSGANVLTF.

The chain links TRBV4-1 to TRBJ1-1; 9 bases fit TRBD1. This CDR3 is 16 amino acids long. V lost 4 bases to trimming and J lost 4 bases; unmatched junction nucleotides: 10. CDR1 and CDR2 (germline): MGHRA, YSYEKL. The CDR3 bases are TGCGCCAGCAGCCTAGATGGGACAGGGTTCGTCACTGAAGCTTTCTTT. This encodes CASSLDGTGFVTEAFF.

This clonotype was seen many times. The rearrangement uses TRBV10-3 and TRBJ2-7, with a possible D match to TRBD2 (6 bases). V was pared by 11 bases and J by 7 bases, with 27 bases between. This CDR3 region has 15 residues. Germline assignment: CDR1 ENHRY and CDR2 SYGVKD. For the CDR3, the DNA is TGTGCCGGCACCGGTGCGGTAGCGGCTCTCCGAGAGCAGTACTTC. It yields the protein CAGTGAVAALREQYF.

This rearrangement joins TRBV2 to TRBJ2-7, with TRBD2 matching over 10 bases. The V gene's germline CDR1 is SNHLY and CDR2 FYNNEI. This CDR3 comprises 14 residues. V trimming: 8 bases; J trimming: 6 bases; junction bases outside the gene matches: 10. CDR3 bases: TGTGCCAGCGGGGAGCGGGAGGGCTTCGGCGAGCAGTACTTC. Protein sequence: CASGEREGFGEQYF.

V is TRBV2 and J is TRBJ1-1; TRBD1 agrees at 9 bases. CDR3 length: 13 amino acids. Germline V gives CDR1 SNHLY, CDR2 FYNNEI. J gave up 10 bases and V 5 bases, and 8 bases lay outside the gene matches. CDR3 nucleotides: TGTGCCAGCAGTTTCACAGGGGGCGGGTTAGCTTTCTTT. Translated: CASSFTGGGLAFF.

The V call is TRBV15, the J call TRBJ2-3; D gene ambiguous. The germline V gene has CDR1 LNHNV and CDR2 YYDKDF (reference sequence). The CDR3 runs 13 residues. The V end was cut by 5 bases, the J end by 5 bases, with 11 bases between. The chain's CDR3 is CATSRPEVDTQYF. CDR3 DNA sequence: TGTGCCACCAGCCGCCCCGAGGTAGATACGCAGTATTTT.

V usage is TRBV11-1 and J usage is TRBJ1-2; D is undetermined. Trimming shortened V by 5 bases and J by 9 bases, and 13 bases separated the two germline ends. This CDR3 is built from 12 residues. CDR1 and CDR2 (germline): SGHAT, FQDESV (reference sequence). CDR3 sequence (DNA): TGTGCCAGCAGCCCGCCGGGAGGAAGCTACACCTTC. Translation: CASSPPGGSYTF.

The genes are TRBV10-3 and TRBJ2-7; 8 bases align to TRBD1. This CDR3 region has 14 residues. V shed 7 bases and J 5 bases; nucleotides not matched to a gene: 10. Germline CDR1 is ENHRY and CDR2 is SYGVKD. CDR3 residues: CAINPGQDIDEQYF. The DNA of the CDR3 is TGTGCCATCAACCCGGGACAGGACATAGACGAGCAGTACTTC.

V and J are TRBV19 and TRBJ2-2; D possibly corresponds to TRBD1 (6 bases). Germline CDR1 LNHDA, CDR2 SQIVND (reference sequence). Trimming removed 5 bases from V and 5 bases from J, with 15 bases in between. This CDR3 contains 15 residues. This CDR3 is CASSQQGGVTGELFF. Here the CDR3 DNA reads TGTGCCAGTAGTCAACAGGGTGGGGTGACCGGGGAGCTGTTTTTT.

This clonotype occurred many times. The J gene is TRBJ2-5, the V gene TRBV9, with TRBD2 as a possible D gene (6 bases). The CDR3 has 15 amino acids. The V gene's germline CDR1 is SGDLS and CDR2 YYNGEE. Trimming cost V 4 bases and J 7 bases, with 20 bases left between them. CDR3 residues: CASSSRDWIKGTQYF. The CDR3 nucleotides read TGTGCCAGCAGCTCCCGGGACTGGATAAAAGGGACCCAGTACTTC. Full variable domain (missing parts from reference TRBV9 and TRBJ2-5): DSGVTQTPKHLITATGQRVTLRCSPRSGDLSVYWYQQSLDQGLQFLIQYYNGEERAKGNILERFSAQQFPDLHSELNLSSLELGDSALYFCASSSRDWIKGTQYFGPGTRLLVL.

This clonotype was recorded many times. The chain combines TRBV9 with TRBJ1-1; D possibly corresponds to TRBD1 (5 bases). Germline V gives CDR1 SGDLS, CDR2 YYNGEE. This CDR3 comprises 17 residues. V was cut by 0 bases and J by 3 bases, with 18 bases left in between. In nucleotides, the CDR3 is TGTGCCAGCAGCGTAGGGGTAGGGGCAAGCGGGTACACTGAAGCTTTCTTT. Its protein product is CASSVGVGASGYTEAFF.

The chain is built from TRBV27 and TRBJ1-6; maybe TRBD1 (6 bases). The CDR3 length is 12 residues. Trimming took off 2 bases at V and 15 bases at J, with 11 bases between the two ends. Germline V gives CDR1 MNHEY, CDR2 SMNVEV (reference sequence). The CDR3 reads CASSLRGAHLHF. In nucleotides, the CDR3 is TGTGCCAGCAGTTTACGGGGGGCTCACCTCCACTTT.

This clonotype was counted many times. The chain joins TRBV6-1 to TRBJ1-1; 7 bases fit TRBD1. There are 14 residues in the CDR3. Per the germline V gene, CDR1 is MNHNS and CDR2 is SASEGT. V shed 4 bases and J 4 bases; nucleotides not matched to a gene: 6. The CDR3 DNA follows: TGTGCCAGCAGTGGACAGGGAGGAGGCACTGAAGCTTTCTTT. It is translated as CASSGQGGGTEAFF.

The chain joins TRBV7-2 to TRBJ2-5; tentatively, D is TRBD2 (5 bases). Trimming took off 3 bases at V and 1 base at J, with 6 bases between the two ends. Germline V CDR1 and CDR2: SGHTA, FQGNSA. The CDR3 consists of 13 residues. CDR3 bases: TGTGCCAGCAGCTTCGGGATCCAAGAGACCCAGTACTTC. It specifies CASSFGIQETQYF.